One and the same sample provided the 23 T cell receptor beta chains below, sequenced in a study of technical replicates of blood from several donors. Using immunoSEQ multiplex PCR, the repertoire was profiled, and TCRdb retains in-frame clones only, with some absent. Among approximately 75,000 clones listed, approximately 96% were seen once. Input material: T cells isolated from PBMCs. The receptor set was obtained from a human donor in good health.

The chain carries TRBV27 and TRBJ1-4; 7 bases agree with TRBD1. Losses at the gene ends were 4 bases for V and 8 bases for J; bases not matched to a gene: 7. In germline, CDR1 is MNHEY, CDR2 SMNVEV (reference sequence). The CDR3 consists of 14 residues. The CDR3 DNA is TGTGCCAGCAGTTCCCAGGGGGTAGGCGAAAAACTGTTTTTT. It encodes CASSSQGVGEKLFF.

V and J are TRBV7-9 and TRBJ2-7; 9 nucleotides line up with TRBD2. Trimming took 0 bases from V and 5 from J; bases not matched to a gene: 8. The CDR3 runs 16 residues. In germline, CDR1 is SEHNR, CDR2 FQNEAQ (reference sequence). DNA for the CDR3: TGTGCCAGCAGCTTAGCCGGAGCGGGAGGTAGCCACGAGCAGTACTTC. It specifies CASSLAGAGGSHEQYF.

V gene TRBV18 combines with J gene TRBJ1-5; D is ambiguous. CDR1 is KGHSH, CDR2 LQKENI, per germline. The ends were cut back, 3 bases at V and 6 bases at J, with 12 bases in the middle. The CDR3 contains 14 residues. The CDR3 DNA follows: TGTGCCAGCTCACCCTACGGGGTCATTCAGCCCCAGCATTTT. This encodes CASSPYGVIQPQHF.

This sequence joins TRBV5-1 and TRBJ2-2, with unresolved D. V dropped 0 bases and J dropped 8 bases, with 5 bases sitting between them. Per germline, CDR1 SGHRS and CDR2 YFSETQ. This CDR3 is built from 12 residues. The CDR3 region has the DNA TGCGCCAGCAGCTTGGCTAGAGGGGAGCTGTTTTTT. It specifies CASSLARGELFF. The full variable domain, its missing parts supplied by reference TRBV5-1 and TRBJ2-2, is KAGVTQTPRYLIKTRGQQVTLSCSPISGHRSVSWYQQTPGQGLQFLFEYFSETQRNKGNFPGRFSGRQFSNSRSEMNVSTLELGDSALYLCASSLARGELFFGEGSRLTVL.

J is TRBJ1-2 and V is TRBV5-4, with D hard to call. The CDR3 sequence is 14 residues long. Germline V gene lookup returns CDR1 SGHNT and CDR2 YYREEE (reference sequence). V gave up 1 base and J gave up 8 bases, with 15 bases separating them. CDR3 protein: CASSLYVSREGYTF. In nucleotides, the CDR3 is TGTGCCAGCAGCTTGTATGTATCACGGGAAGGCTACACCTTC.

This chain links TRBV4-1 with TRBJ1-1; 8 positions match TRBD1. Per the germline V gene, CDR1 is MGHRA and CDR2 is YSYEKL. Trimming at V came to 2 bases and at J to 7 bases, leaving 0 bases not matched to a gene. This CDR3 is built from 12 residues. This chain's CDR3 is CASSQTGGEAFF. For the CDR3, the DNA is TGCGCCAGCAGCCAAACAGGGGGTGAAGCTTTCTTT.

This chain links TRBV5-5 with TRBJ1-1; a possible D gene is TRBD1 (6 bases). Germline values: CDR1 SGHKS, CDR2 YYEKEE (reference sequence). This CDR3 spans 15 amino acids. The ends were cut back, 3 bases at V and 0 bases at J, with 12 bases in the middle. CDR3 sequence: CASSSTQGLNTEAFF. Here the CDR3 DNA reads TGTGCCAGCAGCTCGACCCAGGGGCTGAACACTGAAGCTTTCTTT.

Remarks on this clone: One junction end does not reproduce the germline sequence, and a read error may be involved. J is TRBJ1-1 and V is TRBV7-3; D is undetermined. This CDR3 contains 12 residues. Germline CDR1 is SGHTA and CDR2 is FQGTGA. The CDR3, as DNA: TGTGCCAGTAGCTTCGGGAACACTGAAGCTTTCTTT. This encodes CASSFGNTEAFF.

The chain couples TRBV15 to TRBJ1-5; the match to TRBD1 covers 7 bases. This CDR3 is built from 14 residues. V lost 3 bases and J lost 5; bases outside the gene matches: 4. Germline V gene sequence: CDR1 LNHNV, CDR2 YYDKDF (reference sequence). The CDR3 is CATSSRDRHQPQHF. CDR3 DNA sequence: TGTGCCACCAGCAGCCGGGACAGACATCAGCCCCAGCATTTT.

This chain links TRBV2 with TRBJ1-1, with unresolved D. The V end lost 8 bases, the J end lost 1 base, and 14 bases lay between the germline ends. In germline, CDR1 is SNHLY, CDR2 FYNNEI. CDR3 size: 14 residues. The DNA for the CDR3 is TGTGCCAGCTCGGGAACAAGTAAGAACACTGAAGCTTTCTTT. This gives the protein CASSGTSKNTEAFF. The full variable domain, rest sourced from reference TRBV2 and TRBJ1-1, is EPEVTQTPSHQVTQMGQEVILRCVPISNHLYFYWYRQILGQKVEFLVSFYNNEISEKSEIFDDQFSVERPDGSNFTLKIRSTKLEDSAMYFCASSGTSKNTEAFFGQGTRLTVV.

The chain carries TRBV2 and TRBJ1-1; the D is unclear. V was clipped by 8 bases and J by 4 bases, with 14 bases between them. Germline-derived CDR1 and CDR2 are SNHLY and FYNNEI. The CDR3 contains 13 residues. For the CDR3, the DNA is TGTGCCAGCTCGCTGGAGGAACCCACTGAAGCTTTCTTT. Translation: CASSLEEPTEAFF.

The chain links TRBV5-1 to TRBJ1-1; 9 bases are a match to TRBD1. Germline CDR1 reads SGHRS; CDR2 reads YFSETQ. J lost 5 bases, V lost 3 bases, and 5 bases had no gene match. The CDR3 length is 14 residues. The CDR3 sequence is CASSSQGTGTEAFF. In nucleotides, the CDR3 is TGCGCCAGCAGCTCCCAAGGGACAGGGACTGAAGCTTTCTTT. Looking up the rest from reference TRBV5-1 and TRBJ1-1 gives the full variable domain: KAGVTQTPRYLIKTRGQQVTLSCSPISGHRSVSWYQQTPGQGLQFLFEYFSETQRNKGNFPGRFSGRQFSNSRSEMNVSTLELGDSALYLCASSSQGTGTEAFFGQGTRLTVV.

V gene TRBV11-2 combines with J gene TRBJ2-1; 8 positions match TRBD1. The J segment lost 2 bases and the V segment lost 6 bases, leaving 9 bases of the junction unmatched. This CDR3 comprises 16 residues. Germline loops: CDR1 SGHAT, CDR2 FQNNGV. The CDR3 here is CASRRIDRGPYNEQFF. The DNA for the CDR3 is TGTGCCAGCAGACGTATTGACAGGGGACCCTACAATGAGCAGTTCTTC.

The V call is TRBV5-5, the J call TRBJ2-1; TRBD2 aligns across 7 bases. This CDR3 spans 16 amino acids. Germline V gene sequence: CDR1 SGHKS, CDR2 YYEKEE (reference sequence). Germline trimming cut 4 bases from V and 3 bases from J; bases unmatched to any gene: 10. The CDR3 DNA reads as TGTGCCAGCAGCCAGACTGGCAGCGGGGACTACAATGAGCAGTTCTTC. It specifies CASSQTGSGDYNEQFF.

V usage is TRBV5-8 and J usage is TRBJ2-5, with TRBD2 matching over 8 bases. This CDR3 has 14 residues. Looked up from germline, CDR1 is SGHTS and CDR2 is YDEGEE. V trimming: 4 bases; J trimming: 5 bases; junction bases outside the gene matches: 7. The CDR3 DNA reads as TGTGCCAGCAGCATAGGACTAGCTGCTGAGACCCAGTACTTC. As protein: CASSIGLAAETQYF.

The chain links TRBV27 to TRBJ1-2; 7 nucleotides match TRBD1. V shed 6 bases and J 7 bases; nucleotides not matched to a gene: 8. The CDR3 totals 13 residues. Germline CDR1 MNHEY, CDR2 SMNVEV (reference sequence). For the CDR3, the DNA is TGTGCCAGCAGAACGACAGGGTACTTTGGCTACACCTTC. Translating it yields CASRTTGYFGYTF.

This chain links TRBV15 with TRBJ1-4; TRBD1 is a possible D gene (6 bases). In germline, CDR1 is LNHNV, CDR2 YYDKDF (reference sequence). The CDR3 is made up of 16 amino acids. The V gene lost 5 bases and the J gene lost 0 bases, with 13 bases spanning the gap. In nucleotides, the CDR3 is TGTGCCACCAGCGTAGACAGGCTCGCAACTAATGAAAAACTGTTTTTT. This codes for CATSVDRLATNEKLFF.

This rearrangement joins TRBV7-2 to TRBJ2-3; TRBD2 is a possible D gene (6 bases). CDR1 and CDR2 (germline): SGHTA, FQGNSA. The CDR3 has 15 residues. V was clipped by 1 base and J by 0 bases, with 8 bases between them. The CDR3 bases are TGTGCCAGCAGCTTAGTCGGGAGCAGCACAGATACGCAGTATTTT. This encodes CASSLVGSSTDTQYF.

This chain joins TRBV7-2 and TRBJ2-3, with D uncertain. Trimming left V 3 bases short and J 5 bases short, with 12 bases between. This CDR3 contains 14 residues. Germline loops: CDR1 SGHTA, CDR2 FQGNSA. The DNA of the CDR3 is TGTGCCAGCAGCTTTGGTAGCTTGGGAGATACGCAGTATTTT. As protein: CASSFGSLGDTQYF.

This sequence joins TRBV5-1 and TRBJ2-3; tentatively, D is TRBD2 (7 bases). Germline V CDR1 and CDR2: SGHRS, YFSETQ. Trimming pared 2 bases from V and 6 bases from J, leaving 16 bases between. This CDR3 is built from 15 residues. As DNA, the CDR3 is TGCGCCAGCAGCTTAGCCCTCGCGGGGGCGGATACGCAGTATTTT. Translation: CASSLALAGADTQYF.

The rearrangement links TRBV11-3 to TRBJ2-1, with unresolved D. Germline-derived CDR1 and CDR2 are SGHNT and YENEEA. The CDR3 runs to 13 residues. Trimming stripped 1 base from V and 6 bases from J, with 7 bases between. Here the CDR3 DNA reads TGTGCCAGCAGCTTAGGCAGGCTCAATGAGCAGTTCTTC. Translating gives CASSLGRLNEQFF.

The chain employs TRBV21-1 and TRBJ2-5; the DNA was not used to check the table's D call, TRBD2. TRBV21-1 is shown as a pseudogene. The CDR3 has 13 residues. CDR3 sequence reads: CASSKRGGETQYF. The CDR3 nucleotides are TGTGCCAGCAGCAAACGCGGGGGAGAGACCCAGTACTTC.

The chain combines TRBV11-3 with TRBJ2-2, with 10 bases matching TRBD2. CDR1 is SGHNT and CDR2 is YENEEA in the germline V gene. With 4 bases clipped from V and 5 bases from J, the junction kept 7 bases outside the gene matches. This CDR3 comprises 16 residues. CDR3 sequence reads: CASSSLAGGGTGELFF. CDR3 DNA sequence: TGTGCCAGCAGCTCTTTAGCGGGAGGTGGGACCGGGGAGCTGTTTTTT.